Listed here are 26 T cell receptor beta chains from one sample, sequenced in a study of blood T cell repertoires in COVID-19. Clones were read by immunoSEQ multiplex PCR, and TCRdb kept only the in-frame ones, dropping some. The sample includes hundreds of thousands of clones, about 85% of them seen just once. Source material: peripheral blood. Receptor source: a man in his forties with acute or convalescent COVID-19.

This clone has only one observation. The genes are TRBV11-2 and TRBJ2-7, with D perhaps TRBD2 (5 bases). Trimming pared 3 bases from V and 5 bases from J, leaving 8 bases between. This CDR3 region has 12 residues. Per germline, CDR1 SGHAT and CDR2 FQNNGV. The CDR3 loop is CASSFGENEQYF. The CDR3 coding sequence is TGTGCCAGCAGCTTTGGGGAGAACGAGCAGTACTTC.

The chain is built from TRBV5-1 and TRBJ2-3; the match to TRBD2 covers 7 bases. CDR3 size: 16 residues. The V gene's germline CDR1 is SGHRS and CDR2 YFSETQ. The junction had 6 bases not matched to a gene; V was cut back by 0 bases and J by 2 bases. CDR3 sequence: CASSLARAGLTDTQYF. CDR3 in DNA: TGCGCCAGCAGCTTGGCCAGAGCGGGGCTCACAGATACGCAGTATTTT.

This chain uses TRBV19 with TRBJ1-5; 10 bases are shared with TRBD1. The V gene's germline CDR1 is LNHDA and CDR2 SQIVND (reference sequence). The CDR3 consists of 15 residues. J lost 5 bases, V lost 3 bases, and 4 bases had no gene match. As DNA, the CDR3 is TGTGCCAGTAGTATCGACAGGGGGCGCGATCAGCCCCAGCATTTT. Protein: CASSIDRGRDQPQHF.

The gene calls are TRBV19 and TRBJ1-2; 7 bases match TRBD1. The CDR3 has 12 amino acids. V shed 7 bases, J shed 7 bases, and the junction held 6 bases outside the gene matches. CDR1 is LNHDA and CDR2 is SQIVND in the germline V gene (reference sequence). Written as DNA, the CDR3 is TGTGCCAGTAAGGGGACAGCGGGTGGCTACACCTTC. Amino acids: CASKGTAGGYTF. Complete variable domain (other parts from reference TRBV19 and TRBJ1-2): DGGITQSPKYLFRKEGQNVTLSCEQNLNHDAMYWYRQDPGQGLRLIYYSQIVNDFQKGDIAEGYSVSREKKESFPLTVTSAQKNPTAFYLCASKGTAGGYTFGSGTRLTVV.

The chain carries TRBV9 and TRBJ2-7, with D possibly matching TRBD1 (6 bases). V dropped 0 bases and J dropped 4 bases, with 11 bases sitting between them. Germline CDR1 reads SGDLS; CDR2 reads YYNGEE. The CDR3 has 14 residues. The CDR3 spells CASSVAGTSYEQYF. The CDR3 DNA sequence: TGTGCCAGCAGCGTAGCAGGGACATCATACGAGCAGTACTTC.

The chain is built from TRBV7-9 and TRBJ1-1; D gene unclear. Deletions cut 1 base from V and 4 bases from J, with 7 bases between. This CDR3 is 13 amino acids long. From germline, CDR1 is SEHNR and CDR2 FQNEAQ (reference sequence). This CDR3 is CASSLEESTEAFF. Here the CDR3 DNA reads TGTGCCAGCAGCTTAGAAGAGAGCACTGAAGCTTTCTTT.

The rearrangement joins TRBV5-5 to TRBJ1-5, with 8 bases aligning to TRBD1. This CDR3 spans 14 amino acids. Germline CDR1 reads SGHKS; CDR2 reads YYEKEE (reference sequence). V gave up 4 bases and J gave up 6 bases; unmatched junction bases: 6. CDR3 nucleotide sequence: TGTGCCAGCAGCACCACAGGGGGAGTTCAGCCCCAGCATTTT. Translation: CASSTTGGVQPQHF.

The rearrangement links TRBV3-1 (or the pseudogene TRBV3-2) to TRBJ2-5; tentatively, D is TRBD1 (5 bases). V lost 0 bases and J lost 3, with 14 bases in between. Per germline, CDR1 LGHDT and CDR2 YNNKEL (reference sequence). The CDR3 runs to 16 residues. CDR3 protein: CASSQDPYRSKETQYF. DNA for the CDR3: TGTGCCAGCAGCCAAGATCCCTACAGGAGCAAAGAGACCCAGTACTTC.

The rearrangement joins TRBV6-5 to TRBJ1-1, with 7 bases that match TRBD1. Germline CDR1 and CDR2: MNHEY and SVGAGI. This CDR3 has 16 residues. After removal of 0 bases from V and 1 base from J, the junction contained 5 bases not matched to a gene. The CDR3 DNA sequence: TGTGCCAGCAGTTACTCGAGGTGGACAGGGAACACTGAAGCTTTCTTT. It encodes CASSYSRWTGNTEAFF.

This clone came up a few times. V usage is TRBV5-4 and J usage is TRBJ1-5; tentative D call: TRBD1 (6 bases). This CDR3 region has 14 residues. V was pared by 2 bases and J by 1 base, with 7 bases between. From germline, CDR1 is SGHNT and CDR2 YYREEE (reference sequence). CDR3 residues: CASSLQGSNQPQHF. The CDR3 DNA is TGTGCCAGCAGCTTACAGGGCAGCAATCAGCCCCAGCATTTT.

The rearrangement links TRBV6-2 or TRBV6-3 to TRBJ1-2; D remains unclear. The germline gives CDR1 MNHEY, CDR2 SVGEGT. Trimming removed 2 bases at V and 9 bases at J, with 10 bases between. The CDR3 contains 12 residues. In DNA form, the CDR3 reads TGTGCCAGCAGTTACGTCGGTAGTAGCTACACCTTC. Translating gives CASSYVGSSYTF.

The sample holds one count of this clone. V usage is TRBV28 and J usage is TRBJ2-7, with 9 bases fitting TRBD1. This CDR3 contains 14 residues. Germline trimming cut 8 bases from V and 7 bases from J; bases unmatched to any gene: 12. CDR1 and CDR2 from the germline V gene are MDHEN and SYDVKM. For the CDR3, the DNA is TGTGCCAGCGGCACGGGACAGGGTTTTAAAGAGCAGTACTTC. This encodes CASGTGQGFKEQYF.

The chain employs TRBV19 and TRBJ1-6, with D possibly matching TRBD1 (6 bases). Looked up from germline, CDR1 is LNHDA and CDR2 is SQIVND (reference sequence). V was shortened by 3 bases and J by 9 bases, with 9 bases between the two germline ends. The CDR3 is made up of 13 amino acids. Here the CDR3 DNA reads TGTGCCAGTAGTATGGGGGGGCTTTCACCCCTCCACTTT. Its translation: CASSMGGLSPLHF. Drawing the rest from reference TRBV19 and TRBJ1-6, the complete variable domain is DGGITQSPKYLFRKEGQNVTLSCEQNLNHDAMYWYRQDPGQGLRLIYYSQIVNDFQKGDIAEGYSVSREKKESFPLTVTSAQKNPTAFYLCASSMGGLSPLHFGNGTRLTVT.

The chain joins TRBV5-5 to TRBJ1-1; D is ambiguous. The V and J ends lost 2 bases and 11 bases respectively, with 19 bases between them. The CDR3 has 14 amino acids. CDR1 is SGHKS and CDR2 is YYEKEE in the germline V gene (reference sequence). As DNA, the CDR3 is TGTGCCAGCAGCTTACAATGGGCCCAAAATGTGGCTTTCTTT. Residues: CASSLQWAQNVAFF.

The chain recombines TRBV3-1 (or the pseudogene TRBV3-2) with TRBJ2-5, with 10 nucleotides matching TRBD2. Per germline, CDR1 LGHDT and CDR2 YNNKEL (reference sequence). The V and J ends lost 1 base and 2 bases, in that order; junction bases with no gene match: 7. The CDR3 runs 17 residues. The CDR3 bases are TGTGCCAGCAGCCAAGGCTCCGCTAGCGGGGGTCAAGAGACCCAGTACTTC. It yields the protein CASSQGSASGGQETQYF.

This clone was seen a handful of times. The chain recombines TRBV6-5 with TRBJ1-3, with a possible D match to TRBD1 (5 bases). Per germline, CDR1 MNHEY and CDR2 SVGAGI. V was shortened by 4 bases and J by 0 bases, with 10 bases between the two germline ends. The CDR3 has 15 amino acids. The CDR3 is CASSFTGFSGNTIYF. CDR3 nucleotides: TGTGCCAGCAGTTTTACAGGCTTCTCTGGAAACACCATATATTTT.

The rearrangement uses TRBV28 and TRBJ1-2; the D gene is possibly TRBD1 (5 bases). The CDR3 has 14 residues. Germline V CDR1 and CDR2: MDHEN, SYDVKM. Trimming removed 3 bases from V and 5 bases from J, with 13 bases in between. The CDR3 DNA follows: TGTGCCAGCAGTTTGGGTAACAGGTGGTATGGCTACACCTTC. This codes for CASSLGNRWYGYTF.

This chain connects TRBV9 to TRBJ2-7, with 8 bases identical to TRBD1. The germline CDR1 and CDR2 sequences are SGDLS and YYNGEE. This CDR3 has 13 residues. The ends lost 0 bases at V and 10 bases at J; junction bases unmatched: 6. CDR3 loop: CASSVDGQGSQYF. DNA for the CDR3: TGTGCCAGCAGCGTAGACGGACAGGGCTCCCAGTACTTC.

This rearrangement joins TRBV20-1 to TRBJ1-2; tentatively, D is TRBD1 (5 bases). Germline lookup yields CDR1 DFQATT and CDR2 SNEGSKA (reference sequence). V lost 7 bases and J 11 bases, leaving 17 bases between the germline ends. The CDR3 runs to 11 residues. The CDR3 sequence is CSVRARAGYTF. The CDR3, as DNA: TGCAGTGTCCGTGCCAGGGCCGGATACACCTTC.

The CDR3, as DNA: TGTGCCAGCAGTTTATCGTCCCTAAATCGGGAAAAACTGTTTTTT. The encoded protein is CASSLSSLNREKLFF. The V call is TRBV28, the J call TRBJ1-4; D unresolved. From germline, CDR1 is MDHEN and CDR2 SYDVKM. Deletions cut 1 base from V and 8 bases from J, with 14 bases between. This CDR3 has 15 amino acids.

This rearrangement joins TRBV20-1 to TRBJ2-7; weak D call: TRBD1 (6 bases). From germline, CDR1 is DFQATT and CDR2 SNEGSKA (reference sequence). This CDR3 contains 11 residues. The germline V and J ends were trimmed by 5 bases and 3 bases, with 8 bases remaining between them. In nucleotides, the CDR3 is TGCAGTGCTTTGGACAGCTACGAGCAGTACTTC. This encodes CSALDSYEQYF.

The V and J genes are TRBV9 and TRBJ1-2; no clear D gene. The germline CDR1 and CDR2 sequences are SGDLS and YYNGEE. This CDR3 has 14 residues. V lost 0 bases and J 8 bases, leaving 14 bases between the germline ends. The CDR3: CASSVGSKLEGYTF. The CDR3 DNA sequence: TGTGCCAGCAGCGTAGGAAGTAAGTTGGAGGGCTACACCTTC.

The chain couples TRBV5-1 to TRBJ1-4, with D possibly being TRBD1 (5 bases). V was pared by 0 bases and J by 8 bases, with 17 bases between. The CDR3 sequence is 16 residues long. CDR1 and CDR2 from the germline V gene are SGHRS and YFSETQ. Here the CDR3 DNA reads TGCGCCAGCAGCTTGGCCCGGGCAGGGCATGGGGAAAAACTGTTTTTT. This translates into CASSLARAGHGEKLFF.

This clone occurred once. The V and J genes are TRBV5-1 and TRBJ2-5; perhaps TRBD2 as D (7 bases). The germline V gene has CDR1 SGHRS and CDR2 YFSETQ. There are 14 residues in the CDR3. V was pared by 4 bases and J by 5 bases, with 15 bases between. The CDR3: CASSLGGGVETQYF. CDR3 coding DNA: TGCGCCAGCAGCCTGGGGGGGGGCGTGGAGACCCAGTACTTC.

The J gene is TRBJ1-2, the V gene TRBV16; D possibly corresponds to TRBD1 (6 bases). CDR3 length: 12 residues. V lost 7 bases and J lost 6, with 12 bases in between. The germline V gene encodes CDR1 KGHSY and CDR2 FQNENV. The CDR3 region has the DNA TGTGCCAGCACTTCAGGGGAAAATGGCTACACCTTC. Protein: CASTSGENGYTF.

The chain uses TRBV6-2 or TRBV6-3 and TRBJ2-1, with 9 nucleotides matching TRBD1. CDR1 MNHEY and CDR2 SVGEGT come from the germline V gene. The V and J ends lost 4 bases and 4 bases, in that order; junction bases with no gene match: 5. The length of the CDR3 is 15 residues. CDR3 region: CASSFRDRVYNEQFF. For the CDR3, the DNA is TGTGCCAGCAGTTTCCGGGACAGGGTTTACAATGAGCAGTTCTTC.